A single sample gave rise to the 18 T cell receptor beta chains below, sequenced in a study of Siglec-9 on CD8 T cells in melanoma (dated by TCRdb to between 2018 and 2021). The method was the immunoSEQ multiplex PCR assay. Sourced from immuneACCESS, this table was stored by TCRdb with only in-frame sequences that have V and J called. A share of the clones is absent; for the studies checked, an unresolved V gene accounts for under half, and the remainder has no known explanation. The sample data list about 30,000 clones, and around three quarters of these were observed just once. The ten largest make up nearly 6% of the sample. Sample: Siglec-9- CD8+ T cells sorted from blood. The cell subset or site tag for this specimen amounts to: CD8 T cells lacking Siglec-9. The receptors here all came from a human donor in good health.

This chain uses TRBV11-1 with TRBJ2-1; D is unresolved. V was trimmed by 5 bases and J by 6 bases, leaving 14 bases between them. There are 14 residues in the CDR3. CDR1 is SGHAT, CDR2 FQDESV, per germline (reference sequence). CDR3 in amino acids: CASSPQNKGNEQFF. For the CDR3, the DNA is TGTGCCAGCAGCCCTCAGAACAAGGGCAATGAGCAGTTCTTC.

This clone was observed a few times. This chain uses TRBV4-1 with TRBJ2-7, with a weak D call TRBD1 (5 bases). Germline V gene data show CDR1 as MGHRA and CDR2 as YSYEKL. V was pared by 1 base and J by 2 bases, with 9 bases between. CDR3 size: 14 residues. The CDR3 DNA is TGCGCCAGCAGCCAAGGTGACAGTACCTACGAGCAGTACTTC. This encodes CASSQGDSTYEQYF.

This clone was counted once. The chain links TRBV19 to TRBJ2-1, with D unclear. This CDR3 region has 14 residues. The ends were cut back, 1 base at V and 4 bases at J, with 8 bases in the middle. Germline CDR1 LNHDA, CDR2 SQIVND (reference sequence). As DNA, the CDR3 is TGTGCCAGTAGTATAGGGACGTATTACAATGAGCAGTTCTTC. It yields the protein CASSIGTYYNEQFF.

The CDR3 is CASSPEGEESTEAFF. The CDR3, as DNA: TGCGCCAGCAGCCCCGAAGGGGAGGAGAGCACTGAAGCTTTCTTT. The chain carries TRBV5-1 and TRBJ1-1, with a possible D match to TRBD1 (5 bases). Germline CDR1 is SGHRS and CDR2 is YFSETQ. V was cut by 4 bases and J by 4 bases, with 17 bases left in between. The CDR3 is 15 residues long. The entire variable domain, with the rest obtained from reference TRBV5-1 and TRBJ1-1, is as follows: KAGVTQTPRYLIKTRGQQVTLSCSPISGHRSVSWYQQTPGQGLQFLFEYFSETQRNKGNFPGRFSGRQFSNSRSEMNVSTLELGDSALYLCASSPEGEESTEAFFGQGTRLTVV.

This sequence joins TRBV19 and TRBJ1-2; maybe TRBD1 (5 bases). The CDR3 contains 14 residues. Germline V gene data show CDR1 as LNHDA and CDR2 as SQIVND (reference sequence). Trimming took 9 bases from V and 5 from J, leaving 19 bases between them. As DNA, the CDR3 is TGTGCCAGCTTATCAGGGTCTCTCTCGTATGGCTACACCTTC. Protein: CASLSGSLSYGYTF.

The rearrangement links TRBV7-2 to TRBJ1-3; TRBD1 matches 10 bases. The CDR3 is 17 residues long. CDR1 is SGHTA, CDR2 FQGNSA, per germline. The trim removed 5 bases at V and 0 bases at J, leaving 7 bases unmatched. The CDR3 is CASSPWGQGFSGNTIYF. CDR3 nucleotide sequence: TGTGCCAGCAGCCCGTGGGGACAGGGGTTCTCTGGAAACACCATATATTTT.

This clone appeared a few times. The gene calls are TRBV27 and TRBJ1-3; D is unclear. Trimming removed 8 bases at V and 0 bases at J, with 8 bases between. Germline V gene data show CDR1 as MNHEY and CDR2 as SMNVEV (reference sequence). This CDR3 contains 13 residues. The CDR3 region has the DNA TGTGCCAGCCGTCACGGCTCTGGAAACACCATATATTTT. It yields the protein CASRHGSGNTIYF.

J is TRBJ2-3 and V is TRBV27; TRBD1 agrees at 7 bases. The CDR3 has 14 residues. With 6 bases clipped from V and 3 bases from J, the junction kept 6 bases outside the gene matches. The V gene's germline CDR1 is MNHEY and CDR2 SMNVEV (reference sequence). CDR3: CASSPTGSTDTQYF. The CDR3 region has the DNA TGTGCCAGCAGCCCGACAGGGTCGACAGATACGCAGTATTTT.

The genes are TRBV7-9 and TRBJ2-1; 9 bases fit TRBD1. Looked up from germline, CDR1 is SEHNR and CDR2 is FQNEAQ (reference sequence). This CDR3 contains 15 residues. V gave up 2 bases and J gave up 7 bases; unmatched junction bases: 6. The chain's CDR3 is CASSLLGTGRNEQFF. The CDR3, as DNA: TGTGCCAGCAGCTTATTAGGGACAGGGCGTAATGAGCAGTTCTTC.

This chain joins TRBV5-6 and TRBJ2-5; TRBD1 might be the D (7 bases). V was trimmed by 6 bases and J by 2 bases, leaving 11 bases between them. CDR1 and CDR2 from the germline V gene are SGHDT and YYEEEE. The CDR3 is 13 residues long. The CDR3 loop is CASISGGQETQYF. DNA for the CDR3: TGTGCCAGCATCTCAGGGGGGCAAGAGACCCAGTACTTC. Together with reference TRBV5-6 and TRBJ2-5, the CDR3 gives the full variable domain: DAGVTQSPTHLIKTRGQQVTLRCSPKSGHDTVSWYQQALGQGPQFIFQYYEEEERQRGNFPDRFSGHQFPNYSSELNVNALLLGDSALYLCASISGGQETQYFGPGTRLLVL.

This chain uses TRBV11-2 with TRBJ2-5, with D possibly TRBD1 on 5 matching bases. The V gene lost 11 bases and the J gene lost 5 bases, with 15 bases spanning the gap. The CDR3 extends over 12 amino acids. The germline V gene has CDR1 SGHAT and CDR2 FQNNGV. This CDR3 is CAERGVNETQYF. In DNA, the CDR3 is TGTGCCGAAAGGGGTGTGAACGAGACCCAGTACTTC.

The rearrangement links TRBV29-1 to TRBJ1-2; tentative D call: TRBD1 (6 bases). CDR1 and CDR2 from the germline V gene are SQVTM and ANQGSEA. The V and J ends lost 6 bases and 4 bases respectively, with 15 bases between them. The CDR3 runs to 13 residues. CDR3 DNA sequence: TGCAGCGTCACTCCGGGACAACTCTATGGCTACACCTTC. This translates into CSVTPGQLYGYTF.

The chain has TRBV9 and TRBJ2-7, with 14 nucleotides matching TRBD2. V lost 4 bases, J lost 3 bases, and 24 bases stayed unmatched. Germline assignment: CDR1 SGDLS and CDR2 YYNGEE. The CDR3 length is 22 residues. Here the CDR3 DNA reads TGTGCCAGCAGCTCTCCCCAAGCCGGGACTAGCGGGGGAGAAACTACTCTCTACGAGCAGTACTTC. Protein sequence: CASSSPQAGTSGGETTLYEQYF.

The chain joins TRBV5-1 to TRBJ2-2; possibly TRBD2 for D (5 bases). Germline V lookup: CDR1 SGHRS, CDR2 YFSETQ. Between the trimmed V and J ends, which lost 0 bases and 6 bases, there was a span of 15 bases. The CDR3 has 16 residues. The CDR3 protein is CASSLDVGPGAGELFF. The CDR3 bases are TGCGCCAGCAGCTTGGATGTGGGCCCCGGGGCCGGGGAGCTGTTTTTT.

The chain joins TRBV11-3 to TRBJ1-1, with no clear D. Germline CDR1 reads SGHNT; CDR2 reads YENEEA. CDR3 length: 13 amino acids. Trimming pared 2 bases from V and 0 bases from J, leaving 4 bases between. This CDR3 is CASSLSVNTEAFF. DNA of the CDR3: TGTGCCAGCAGCTTATCGGTGAACACTGAAGCTTTCTTT.

This chain joins TRBV6-1 and TRBJ2-7; D may be TRBD2 (6 bases). The CDR3 extends over 16 amino acids. Deletions cut 3 bases from V and 0 bases from J, with 15 bases between. Germline values: CDR1 MNHNS, CDR2 SASEGT. The CDR3 DNA reads TGTGCCAGCAGTGACGTAAGCGGGCATCCCTCCTACGAGCAGTACGTC. Translation gives CASSDVSGHPSYEQYV.

This chain connects TRBV13 to TRBJ2-3, with TRBD1 matching 10 bases. The CDR3 is 16 residues long. The V gene's germline CDR1 is PRHDT and CDR2 FYEKMQ (reference sequence). V lost 3 bases, J lost 2 bases, and 5 bases stayed unmatched. CDR3 in amino acids: CASSFRDRGDTDTQYF. In nucleotides, the CDR3 is TGTGCCAGCAGCTTCCGGGACAGGGGAGACACAGATACGCAGTATTTT.

This chain connects TRBV7-9 to TRBJ2-7, with a weak D call TRBD2 (5 bases). Germline assignment: CDR1 SEHNR and CDR2 FQNEAQ (reference sequence). Trimming shortened V by 3 bases and J by 6 bases, and 6 bases separated the two germline ends. The CDR3 consists of 11 residues. In DNA form, the CDR3 reads TGTGCCAGCAGCTTCGAGGGCGAGCAGTACGTC. Its translation: CASSFEGEQYV.